A single sample is the source of the 27 T cell receptor beta chains below, sequenced in a study of Ad26.COV2.S vaccination and SARS-CoV-2 variants. Method: immunoSEQ multiplex PCR; TCRdb's copy keeps in-frame clones and lacks some. The sample includes roughly 350,000 clones, roughly nine tenths of them seen just once. Treatment given: around 19 received Ad26.COV2.S at low or high dose, single or two shots; a few received placebo; per-sample allocation not given. Samples analyzed were those drawn on day 63 after the first vaccine or placebo injection. The input for sequencing was peripheral blood, taken in a trial of Ad26.COV2.S vaccine versus placebo. The receptors were sampled from a person aged 18-60 years who received the Ad26.COV2.S COVID-19 vaccine or a placebo.

J is TRBJ2-7 and V is TRBV19, with D perhaps matching TRBD1 (5 bases). Per the germline V gene, CDR1 is LNHDA and CDR2 is SQIVND (reference sequence). Trimming stripped 5 bases from V and 4 bases from J, with 15 bases between. The CDR3 length is 14 residues. The DNA for the CDR3 is TGTGCCAGTAGTTCTGCAGGGTATGGTTACGAGCAGTACTTC. This encodes CASSSAGYGYEQYF.

This clone was seen once. This sequence joins TRBV27 and TRBJ1-6; D ambiguous. The CDR3 sequence is 16 residues long. In germline, CDR1 is MNHEY, CDR2 SMNVEV (reference sequence). The ends were cut back, 6 bases at V and 3 bases at J, with 15 bases in the middle. The CDR3 is CASSPKLTVYNSPLHF. CDR3 bases: TGTGCCAGCAGCCCTAAGTTAACAGTCTATAATTCACCCCTCCACTTT.

The V gene is TRBV18, the J gene TRBJ1-2; TRBD1 is a possible D gene (5 bases). V lost 3 bases, J lost 1 base, and 12 bases lay in between. Germline CDR1 and CDR2: KGHSH and LQKENI. CDR3 length: 15 residues. The CDR3 region is CASSPTPGLNYGYTF. As DNA, the CDR3 is TGTGCCAGCTCACCGACCCCGGGGCTTAACTATGGCTACACCTTC.

The V call is TRBV30, the J call TRBJ2-2; D might be TRBD2 (6 bases). Trimming shortened V by 3 bases and J by 4 bases, and 9 bases separated the two germline ends. The germline V gene has CDR1 GTSNPN and CDR2 SVGIG (reference sequence). CDR3 size: 13 residues. CDR3 bases: TGTGCCTGGAGAGCCGGGAGCACCGGGGAGCTGTTTTTT. Encoded protein: CAWRAGSTGELFF.

The chain recombines TRBV29-1 with TRBJ2-1; 12 positions match TRBD2. V trimming: 2 bases; J trimming: 10 bases; junction bases outside the gene matches: 3. CDR3 length: 13 residues. CDR1 and CDR2 from the germline V gene are SQVTM and ANQGSEA. The CDR3 is CSVETSGRTEQFF. The DNA of the CDR3 is TGCAGCGTTGAAACTAGCGGGAGGACCGAGCAGTTCTTC.

Only a few counts were recorded for this clone. The chain is built from TRBV5-5 and TRBJ1-5; D is uncertain. Germline assignment: CDR1 SGHKS and CDR2 YYEKEE (reference sequence). The CDR3 is 13 amino acids. V was clipped by 5 bases and J by 4 bases, with 10 bases between them. This chain's CDR3 is CASRRNPNQPQHF. The CDR3 DNA sequence: TGTGCCAGCAGGAGGAACCCAAATCAGCCCCAGCATTTT.

The J gene is TRBJ2-7, the V gene TRBV7-2; unclear D gene. V dropped 1 base and J dropped 2 bases, with 9 bases sitting between them. Per germline, CDR1 SGHTA and CDR2 FQGNSA. The CDR3 is 14 residues long. CDR3 DNA: TGTGCCAGCAGCTTAGTCACAGATACCTACGAGCAGTACTTC. Protein: CASSLVTDTYEQYF.

This chain uses TRBV18 with TRBJ2-1, with D tentatively TRBD1 (6 bases). This CDR3 comprises 16 residues. Germline-derived CDR1 and CDR2 are KGHSH and LQKENI. V was cut by 2 bases and J by 1 base, with 12 bases left in between. CDR3 amino acids: CASSPMGQPSYNEQFF. For the CDR3, the DNA is TGTGCCAGCTCACCAATGGGACAACCTTCCTACAATGAGCAGTTCTTC.

This clone was counted once. The chain links TRBV19 to TRBJ2-7; maybe TRBD1 (6 bases). This CDR3 spans 14 amino acids. Deletions cut 5 bases from V and 0 bases from J, with 11 bases between. CDR1 and CDR2 (germline): LNHDA, SQIVND (reference sequence). CDR3 DNA sequence: TGTGCCAGTAGTGGGGGCCGGAGCTCCTACGAGCAGTACTTC. The encoded protein is CASSGGRSSYEQYF.

The chain is built from TRBV18 and TRBJ2-2; D unclear. V lost 1 base to trimming and J lost 6 bases, with 21 bases between them. Germline CDR1 KGHSH, CDR2 LQKENI. This CDR3 is built from 18 residues. CDR3 nucleotide sequence: TGTGCCAGCTCACCACAGGTGACCGGGCCCCGCCCCGCCGGGGAGCTGTTTTTT. Protein sequence: CASSPQVTGPRPAGELFF.

This clone was seen only a few times. The chain has TRBV2 and TRBJ2-7; D is unclear. The V gene lost 4 bases and the J gene lost 0 bases, with 4 bases spanning the gap. The CDR3 totals 12 residues. In germline, CDR1 is SNHLY, CDR2 FYNNEI. CDR3 protein: CASSADSYEQYF. In DNA, the CDR3 is TGTGCCAGCAGTGCAGACTCCTACGAGCAGTACTTC. Full variable domain (remainder filled in from reference TRBV2 and TRBJ2-7): EPEVTQTPSHQVTQMGQEVILRCVPISNHLYFYWYRQILGQKVEFLVSFYNNEISEKSEIFDDQFSVERPDGSNFTLKIRSTKLEDSAMYFCASSADSYEQYFGPGTRLTVT.

The chain links TRBV5-1 to TRBJ1-1; D call uncertain. CDR1 SGHRS and CDR2 YFSETQ come from the germline V gene. The germline V and J ends were trimmed by 2 bases and 2 bases, with 10 bases remaining between them. The CDR3 sequence is 14 residues long. The CDR3 protein is CASSFNAVNTEAFF. The CDR3 nucleotides read TGCGCCAGCAGCTTCAACGCGGTAAACACTGAAGCTTTCTTT.

The chain joins TRBV7-9 to TRBJ2-2, with TRBD1 matching over 10 bases. The CDR3 has 16 amino acids. Germline V gene lookup returns CDR1 SEHNR and CDR2 FQNEAQ (reference sequence). Trimming removed 5 bases from V and 3 bases from J; junction bases left unmatched: 6. Here the CDR3 reads CASSPSGQGDTGELFF. The CDR3 DNA follows: TGTGCCAGCAGCCCCTCCGGACAGGGGGACACCGGGGAGCTGTTTTTT.

Concerning this clone: Other nucleotide sequences from this sample produce the same CDR3. The chain is built from TRBV7-9 and TRBJ2-1; D may be TRBD1 or TRBD2 (5 bases each). CDR1 and CDR2 (germline): SEHNR, FQNEAQ (reference sequence). This CDR3 region has 14 residues. The germline V and J ends were trimmed by 1 base and 5 bases, with 9 bases remaining between them. Here the CDR3 DNA reads TGTGCCAGCAGCTTAGAGGGGAGCAACAATGAGCAGTTCTTC. The encoded protein is CASSLEGSNNEQFF.

This sequence joins TRBV28 and TRBJ1-2, with unresolved D. This CDR3 is built from 13 residues. The germline V gene encodes CDR1 MDHEN and CDR2 SYDVKM. The V gene lost 3 bases and the J gene lost 3 bases, with 8 bases spanning the gap. The CDR3 bases are TGTGCCAGCAGTTTGGAAGTACACTATGGCTACACCTTC. Translating gives CASSLEVHYGYTF.

About this clone itself: The junction and the germline gene differ at one end; a read error may be behind it. The chain uses TRBV2 and TRBJ1-6; D ambiguous. The germline V gene has CDR1 SNHLY and CDR2 FYNNEI. The length of the CDR3 is 14 residues. The DNA of the CDR3 is TGTGCCAGCGGTGAGAATTTATTCAATTCACCCCTCCACTTT. Its protein is CASGENLFNSPLHF.

This clone was seen more than once but under ten times. The rearrangement joins TRBV18 to TRBJ2-3, with D uncertain. The CDR3 is made up of 12 amino acids. From germline, CDR1 is KGHSH and CDR2 LQKENI. V gave up 6 bases and J gave up 5 bases, with 9 bases separating them. CDR3 nucleotides: TGTGCCAGCTCCCCAACGGAAGATACGCAGTATTTT. It is translated as CASSPTEDTQYF.

The genes are TRBV6-2 or TRBV6-3 and TRBJ2-2; a weak D match, TRBD1 (6 bases). The CDR3 extends over 15 amino acids. Trimming removed 4 bases at V and 6 bases at J, with 15 bases between. Germline lookup yields CDR1 MNHEY and CDR2 SVGEGT. For the CDR3, the DNA is TGTGCCAGCAGTTCGAACAGGGATGGCGCCGGGGAGCTGTTTTTT. Its protein is CASSSNRDGAGELFF.

V is TRBV29-1 and J is TRBJ2-5; 8 bases align to TRBD2. Per the germline V gene, CDR1 is SQVTM and CDR2 is ANQGSEA. Trimming cost V 7 bases and J 0 bases; bases outside gene matches: 7. CDR3 size: 14 residues. The CDR3 region is CSARSGVYQETQYF. The CDR3 region has the DNA TGCAGCGCCCGTAGCGGGGTTTACCAAGAGACCCAGTACTTC.

In its sample, this clone was seen a few times. V usage is TRBV7-3 and J usage is TRBJ1-5; TRBD1 aligns across 8 bases. Looked up from germline, CDR1 is SGHTA and CDR2 is FQGTGA. The CDR3 has 16 amino acids. V was clipped by 5 bases and J by 3 bases; unmatched bases: 9. The CDR3 DNA follows: TGTGCCAGCAGCAATTCCAGGACAGGGTACAATCAGCCCCAGCATTTT. Protein: CASSNSRTGYNQPQHF. Using reference TRBV7-3 and TRBJ1-5 for the parts outside the CDR3, the full variable domain is GAGVSQTPSNKVTEKGKYVELRCDPISGHTALYWYRQSLGQGPEFLIYFQGTGAADDSGLPNDRFFAVRPEGSVSTLKIQRTERGDSAVYLCASSNSRTGYNQPQHFGDGTRLSIL.

The chain couples TRBV11-2 to TRBJ1-5; D perhaps matches TRBD1 (5 bases). CDR1 is SGHAT, CDR2 FQNNGV, per germline. V was cut by 3 bases and J by 5 bases, with 14 bases left in between. The CDR3 has 15 amino acids. The CDR3 reads CASSLGITGDQPQHF. Here the CDR3 DNA reads TGTGCCAGCAGCTTGGGTATTACGGGGGATCAGCCCCAGCATTTT.

The chain combines TRBV5-1 with TRBJ1-1; 8 bases fit TRBD1. The length of the CDR3 is 16 residues. From germline, CDR1 is SGHRS and CDR2 YFSETQ. Trimming took 3 bases from V and 4 from J; bases not matched to a gene: 11. The CDR3 is CASSWTGLPGSTEAFF. The CDR3 bases are TGCGCCAGCAGCTGGACAGGGCTCCCGGGGAGCACTGAAGCTTTCTTT.

This clone showed up just once. The rearrangement uses TRBV5-6 and TRBJ2-3, with 11 bases fitting TRBD2. Germline V gene lookup returns CDR1 SGHDT and CDR2 YYEEEE. Trimming took 2 bases from V and 2 from J; bases not matched to a gene: 10. The CDR3 has 18 residues. Here the CDR3 reads CASSFSRALAGDTDTQYF. CDR3 sequence (DNA): TGTGCCAGCAGCTTCTCAAGGGCACTAGCGGGGGACACAGATACGCAGTATTTT.

The chain carries TRBV25-1 and TRBJ2-2; D might be TRBD1 (6 bases). The germline CDR1 and CDR2 sequences are MGHDK and SYGVNS. V was cut by 4 bases and J by 3 bases, with 18 bases left in between. The CDR3 totals 17 residues. The CDR3 is CASSVFGKTGYTGELFF. CDR3 DNA sequence: TGTGCCAGCAGTGTATTTGGAAAGACAGGCTACACCGGGGAGCTGTTTTTT.

The chain recombines TRBV10-3 with TRBJ2-7; 7 nucleotides align to TRBD1. Germline assignment: CDR1 ENHRY and CDR2 SYGVKD. The CDR3 consists of 16 residues. Germline trimming cut 3 bases from V and 2 bases from J; bases unmatched to any gene: 10. The CDR3 sequence: CAISDPMRQGAYEQYF. The CDR3 DNA reads as TGTGCCATCAGTGATCCGATGAGACAGGGCGCCTACGAGCAGTACTTC.

This clone appeared once. J is TRBJ1-6 and V is TRBV29-1, with D unclear. Germline loops: CDR1 SQVTM, CDR2 ANQGSEA. V dropped 6 bases and J dropped 7 bases, with 13 bases sitting between them. CDR3 length equals 13 residues. DNA of the CDR3: TGCAGCGTCCGACCTGGACCGAATTCACCCCTCCACTTT. Translated: CSVRPGPNSPLHF.

The chain joins TRBV30 to TRBJ1-3; no firm D call. The germline V and J ends were trimmed by 1 base and 0 bases, with 10 bases remaining between them. Germline assignment: CDR1 GTSNPN and CDR2 SVGIG (reference sequence). This CDR3 has 15 amino acids. CDR3 in DNA: TGTGCCTGGAGTGCCGGACTAAGCTCTGGAAACACCATATATTTT. Its translation is CAWSAGLSSGNTIYF.